This T cell receptor beta chain originates from a study of blood T cell repertoires in COVID-19. For the study at large: The United States, Italy and Spain supplied acute and convalescent COVID-19 samples.

Produced via immunoSEQ multiplex PCR; TCRdb's table is partial and in-frame only. The table shows around 44,000 clones, with around 81% occurring only once. V lost 6 bases to trimming and J lost 0 bases; unmatched junction nucleotides: 7. This CDR3 has 16 amino acids. The germline V gene has CDR1 SNHLY and CDR2 FYNNEI. This clone turned up a few times. The J gene is TRBJ2-2, the V gene TRBV2, with 7 bases fitting TRBD2. Sequencing was done on a sample of peripheral blood. The clonotype originates from a man in his forties with active or convalescent COVID-19. CDR3 bases: TGTGCCAGCAGGAGGTGGGGGGGTGCGAACACCGGGGAGCTGTTTTTT. Translated, it gives CASRRWGGANTGELFF.